A single sample is the source of the 27 T cell receptor beta chains below, sequenced in a study of shared clonotypes between healthy human individuals. TCRdb's copy holds only in-frame clones and misses some; the assay was immunoSEQ multiplex PCR. Of approximately 530,000 clones in the sample, 90% to 96% were seen once. Input material: naive CD4+ T cells sorted from blood. This sample's subset: CD45RA+ positively selected. These receptors were collected from a woman in her thirties in good health.

The chain combines TRBV2 with TRBJ1-2, with TRBD1 matching 8 bases. The germline V gene has CDR1 SNHLY and CDR2 FYNNEI. This CDR3 region has 15 residues. The V and J ends lost 6 bases and 8 bases, in that order; junction bases with no gene match: 14. The CDR3 coding sequence is TGTGCCAGCAGGGCCGACAGGGGACGCGCAGACGGCTACACCTTC. It specifies CASRADRGRADGYTF.

The chain combines TRBV5-1 with TRBJ2-7; TRBD1 matches at 7 bases. The CDR3 is made up of 16 amino acids. V trimming: 2 bases; J trimming: 6 bases; junction bases outside the gene matches: 14. CDR1 is SGHRS and CDR2 is YFSETQ in the germline V gene. DNA for the CDR3: TGCGCCAGCAGCTTCACGGGACAGAGGGCCCTCGGCGAGCAGTACTTC. This encodes CASSFTGQRALGEQYF. The whole variable domain, remainder taken from reference TRBV5-1 and TRBJ2-7, is KAGVTQTPRYLIKTRGQQVTLSCSPISGHRSVSWYQQTPGQGLQFLFEYFSETQRNKGNFPGRFSGRQFSNSRSEMNVSTLELGDSALYLCASSFTGQRALGEQYFGPGTRLTVT.

This clone is a singleton in its sample. The chain employs TRBV5-1 and TRBJ2-2; TRBD2 agrees at 13 bases. The V gene end was trimmed by 0 bases and the J gene end by 9 bases; junction bases not matched to a gene: 8. The CDR3 is 17 amino acids. CDR1 and CDR2 (germline): SGHRS, YFSETQ. The CDR3 sequence is CASSLGWTSGRIRELFF. The CDR3 nucleotides are TGCGCCAGCAGCTTGGGGTGGACTAGCGGGAGAATTCGGGAGCTGTTTTTT.

The chain couples TRBV21-1 to TRBJ2-2. TRBV21-1 is an annotated pseudogene. CDR3 length equals 10 residues. This CDR3 reads CASCTGELFF. DNA for the CDR3: TGTGCCAGTTGCACCGGGGAGCTGTTTTTT.

The genes are TRBV4-1 and TRBJ1-4, with unresolved D. Germline V gene sequence: CDR1 MGHRA, CDR2 YSYEKL. V dropped 4 bases and J dropped 5 bases, with 11 bases sitting between them. The CDR3 has 14 amino acids. This CDR3 is CASSPRVLNEKLFF. DNA for the CDR3: TGCGCCAGCAGCCCCCGGGTTTTGAATGAAAAACTGTTTTTT.

In the case of this clone: Other DNA variants within this sample encode the same CDR3. V is TRBV7-8 and J is TRBJ2-1, with 10 nucleotides matching TRBD1. CDR3 size: 15 residues. Trimming removed 4 bases from V and 4 bases from J; junction bases left unmatched: 4. CDR1 is SGHVS, CDR2 FQNEAQ, per germline. The CDR3 sequence: CASSSGTGVYNEQFF. CDR3 in DNA: TGTGCCAGCAGCTCCGGGACAGGGGTTTACAATGAGCAGTTCTTC.

V is TRBV6-4 and J is TRBJ2-3; TRBD2 is a possible D gene (6 bases). V lost 6 bases and J 6 bases, leaving 13 bases between the germline ends. This CDR3 is 13 amino acids long. Germline values: CDR1 MRHNA, CDR2 SNTAGT. CDR3 sequence: CASRGTPGDTQYF. The CDR3 coding sequence is TGTGCCAGCAGGGGGACTCCAGGGGATACGCAGTATTTT.

The chain uses TRBV18 and TRBJ2-2; D is perhaps TRBD1 (6 bases). CDR1 and CDR2 (germline): KGHSH, LQKENI. The CDR3 extends over 16 amino acids. V was pared by 4 bases and J by 0 bases, with 12 bases between. This chain's CDR3 is CASSRFGTPNTGELFF. Here the CDR3 DNA reads TGTGCCAGCTCACGATTCGGGACACCGAACACCGGGGAGCTGTTTTTT.

The chain recombines TRBV7-9 with TRBJ2-2, with 7 bases matching TRBD1. The CDR3 contains 16 residues. Germline V CDR1 and CDR2: SEHNR, FQNEAQ (reference sequence). The junction had 10 bases not matched to a gene; V was cut back by 4 bases and J by 5 bases. The CDR3 sequence: CASSYNRGPGTGELFF. As DNA, the CDR3 is TGTGCCAGCAGCTATAACAGGGGACCGGGAACCGGGGAGCTGTTTTTT.

Regarding this clone: Other DNA sequences in this sample translate to the same CDR3. V is TRBV28 and J is TRBJ1-2; D is unresolved. The V gene lost 1 base and the J gene lost 0 bases, with 0 bases spanning the gap. The CDR3 runs 12 residues. Germline loops: CDR1 MDHEN, CDR2 SYDVKM. The CDR3 DNA sequence: TGTGCCAGCAGTTTATCTAACTATGGCTACACCTTC. It encodes CASSLSNYGYTF.

The rearrangement uses TRBV11-2 and TRBJ2-7; D might be TRBD2 (5 bases). The CDR3 loop spans 16 amino acids. CDR1 is SGHAT, CDR2 FQNNGV, per germline. V dropped 4 bases and J dropped 0 bases, with 16 bases sitting between them. CDR3 protein: CASSSYGRSGSYEQYF. The DNA of the CDR3 is TGTGCCAGCAGCTCATATGGGCGAAGCGGCTCCTACGAGCAGTACTTC.

The chain employs TRBV28 and TRBJ2-5, with TRBD2 matching over 15 bases. V dropped 5 bases and J dropped 4; count of bases not matched to a gene: 2. CDR1 is MDHEN and CDR2 is SYDVKM in the germline V gene. The CDR3 consists of 15 residues. The DNA for the CDR3 is TGTGCCAGCAGTGGGGGACTAGCGGGAGGAGAGACCCAGTACTTC. Translation: CASSGGLAGGETQYF. The complete variable domain, with remaining parts taken from reference TRBV28 and TRBJ2-5, reads DVKVTQSSRYLVKRTGEKVFLECVQDMDHENMFWYRQDPGLGLRLIYFSYDVKMKEKGDIPEGYSVSREKKERFSLILESASTNQTSMYLCASSGGLAGGETQYFGPGTRLLVL.

Only one count was recorded for this clone. This chain connects TRBV19 to TRBJ2-3; 12 bases fit TRBD2. Unmatched junction bases numbered 10, after V lost 4 bases and J lost 5 bases. Germline CDR1 reads LNHDA; CDR2 reads SQIVND (reference sequence). The length of the CDR3 is 17 residues. The chain's CDR3 is CASSTPSGRAWGDTQYF. CDR3 in DNA: TGTGCCAGTAGTACCCCTAGCGGGAGGGCCTGGGGAGATACGCAGTATTTT.

CDR3 DNA: TGCGCCAGCAGTGAGGGGGGACTTTCGTACAATGAGCAGTTCTTC. Protein product: CASSEGGLSYNEQFF. J is TRBJ2-1 and V is TRBV10-1; weak D call: TRBD2 (6 bases). The CDR3 has 15 residues. Trimming took 2 bases from V and 4 from J, leaving 12 bases between them. Germline assignment: CDR1 WNHNN and CDR2 SYGVQD (reference sequence).

The chain employs TRBV28 and TRBJ1-2, with 10 bases aligning to TRBD1. Germline V gene sequence: CDR1 MDHEN, CDR2 SYDVKM. V lost 7 bases, J lost 4 bases, and 3 bases stayed unmatched. This CDR3 region has 13 residues. The CDR3 loop is CASKTGGGYGYTF. Written as DNA, the CDR3 is TGTGCCAGCAAGACAGGGGGCGGCTATGGCTACACCTTC.

This clone was found once. This chain joins TRBV7-2 and TRBJ2-3; 12 bases map to TRBD2. Germline V gives CDR1 SGHTA, CDR2 FQGNSA. This CDR3 is 16 amino acids long. Losses at the gene ends were 3 bases for V and 0 bases for J; bases not matched to a gene: 1. The CDR3: CASSFGLAGSTDTQYF. CDR3 in DNA: TGTGCCAGCAGCTTCGGACTAGCGGGGAGCACAGATACGCAGTATTTT.

This rearrangement joins TRBV5-4 to TRBJ1-1; 9 bases map to TRBD1. Germline loops: CDR1 SGHNT, CDR2 YYREEE (reference sequence). This CDR3 comprises 17 residues. V dropped 3 bases and J dropped 4; count of bases not matched to a gene: 13. The CDR3: CASSSTGQGGWGTEAFF. The CDR3 DNA is TGTGCCAGCAGCTCAACGGGACAGGGTGGATGGGGCACTGAAGCTTTCTTT. The full variable domain, in which reference TRBV5-4 and TRBJ1-1 provide the parts outside the CDR3, is ETGVTQSPTHLIKTRGQQVTLRCSSQSGHNTVSWYQQALGQGPQFIFQYYREEENGRGNFPPRFSGLQFPNYSSELNVNALELDDSALYLCASSSTGQGGWGTEAFFGQGTRLTVV.

The chain combines TRBV19 with TRBJ2-5, with 9 bases identical to TRBD2. Gene TRBJ2-7 matches the end of the DNA better, so the J call may be wrong. This CDR3 is built from 14 residues. CDR1 is LNHDA and CDR2 is SQIVND in the germline V gene (reference sequence). CDR3 bases: TGTGCCAGTAGGAGGGCTGGACTAGCGACCGAGCAGTACTTC. It translates to CASRRAGLATEQYF.

The chain couples TRBV27 to TRBJ2-7; a weak D match, TRBD1 (6 bases). Germline CDR1 and CDR2: MNHEY and SMNVEV (reference sequence). Trimming took 2 bases from V and 5 from J, leaving 10 bases between them. The CDR3 covers 13 residues. CDR3 DNA: TGTGCCAGCAGTTTAAATTCAGGGGACGAGCAGTACTTC. Its protein is CASSLNSGDEQYF.

The chain carries TRBV28 and TRBJ2-3, with D unclear. The CDR3 consists of 11 residues. V gave up 7 bases and J gave up 3 bases, with 5 bases separating them. Looked up from germline, CDR1 is MDHEN and CDR2 is SYDVKM. The CDR3 loop is CASTFTDTQYF. In DNA form, the CDR3 reads TGTGCCAGCACGTTTACAGATACGCAGTATTTT.

V gene TRBV19 combines with J gene TRBJ2-5; 7 nucleotides agree with TRBD2. The germline gives CDR1 LNHDA, CDR2 SQIVND (reference sequence). The CDR3 consists of 16 residues. With V trimmed by 3 bases and J by 2 bases, 9 bases remained unmatched. The CDR3 loop is CASSIGTSVIQETQYF. The CDR3 DNA is TGTGCCAGTAGTATCGGTACTAGCGTGATACAAGAGACCCAGTACTTC.

Only a few counts were recorded for this clone. The CDR3 here is CASSQLGELFF. The CDR3 region has the DNA TGTGCCAGCAGCCAGCTAGGGGAGCTGTTTTTT. This rearrangement joins TRBV4-2 to TRBJ2-2; D ambiguous. V was shortened by 3 bases and J by 8 bases, with 4 bases between the two germline ends. CDR1 LGHNA and CDR2 YNFKEQ come from the germline V gene. The CDR3 is 11 residues long.

V gene TRBV6-1 combines with J gene TRBJ1-4; TRBD1 matches 7 bases. The germline V gene has CDR1 MNHNS and CDR2 SASEGT. Losses at the gene ends were 4 bases for V and 5 bases for J; bases not matched to a gene: 13. The CDR3 length is 17 residues. CDR3 in amino acids: CASSVSFGSQGNEKLFF. CDR3 bases: TGTGCCAGCAGTGTCTCATTCGGTTCACAGGGGAATGAAAAACTGTTTTTT.

The chain carries TRBV2 and TRBJ2-7; 9 bases fit TRBD2. J gave up 4 bases and V 4 bases, and 5 bases lay outside the gene matches. From germline, CDR1 is SNHLY and CDR2 FYNNEI. The CDR3 covers 14 residues. This CDR3 is CASSGLAGFYEQYF. The CDR3 region has the DNA TGTGCCAGCAGTGGGCTAGCGGGATTTTACGAGCAGTACTTC.

V usage is TRBV4-2 and J usage is TRBJ2-7; 8 bases agree with TRBD1. The junction had 9 bases not matched to a gene; V was cut back by 3 bases and J by 5 bases. Per germline, CDR1 LGHNA and CDR2 YNFKEQ. The CDR3 is 15 amino acids. The CDR3 DNA reads TGTGCCAGCAGCCAGGGCCGACAGGGGAGGAACGAGCAGTACTTC. Translated, it gives CASSQGRQGRNEQYF.

V and J are TRBV10-2 and TRBJ2-2; 12 nucleotides agree with TRBD2. J lost 4 bases, V lost 4 bases, and 10 bases had no gene match. Germline V CDR1 and CDR2: WSHSY, SAAADI. This CDR3 is built from 18 residues. CDR3 sequence reads: CASSGRVASGRATGELFF. Written as DNA, the CDR3 is TGCGCCAGCAGTGGGAGGGTTGCTAGCGGGAGGGCCACCGGGGAGCTGTTTTTT.

V gene TRBV6-5 combines with J gene TRBJ1-2; possibly TRBD1 for D (6 bases). Trimming stripped 2 bases from V and 10 bases from J, with 8 bases between. The germline V gene encodes CDR1 MNHEY and CDR2 SVGAGI. The CDR3 is 11 amino acids. The CDR3 bases are TGTGCCAGCAGTTACGGGGGCGTCTACACCTTC. This sequence encodes CASSYGGVYTF.